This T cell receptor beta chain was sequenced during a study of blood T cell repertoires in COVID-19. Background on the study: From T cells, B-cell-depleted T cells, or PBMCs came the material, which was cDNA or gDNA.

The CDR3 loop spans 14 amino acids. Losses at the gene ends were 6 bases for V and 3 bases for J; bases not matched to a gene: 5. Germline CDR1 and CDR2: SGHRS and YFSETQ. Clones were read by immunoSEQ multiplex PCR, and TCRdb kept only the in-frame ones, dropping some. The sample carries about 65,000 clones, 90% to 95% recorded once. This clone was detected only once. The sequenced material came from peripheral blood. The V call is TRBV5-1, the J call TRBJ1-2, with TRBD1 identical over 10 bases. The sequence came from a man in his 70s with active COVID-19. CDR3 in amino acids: CASKPDRGHYGYTF. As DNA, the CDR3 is TGCGCCAGCAAGCCTGACAGGGGGCACTATGGCTACACCTTC.